This TCR beta chain appears in the sequencing data of a study of Graves' ophthalmopathy and Graves' hyperthyroidism. RNA transcripts were the template, and TCR beta CDR3 regions were amplified from them. RT-PCR in the first round used HTBI primers; a second-round multiplex PCR followed. Via MiXCR, TCRdb re-called the multiplex PCR reads, giving one row per CDR3 protein. Among about 700,000 distinct CDR3 sequences, 35% to 50% were seen once, and the ten largest hold approximately 43%. Study conclusions and caveats: Blood also held most thyroid clonotypes expanded above 0.001 frequency. Between ophthalmopathy and stable hyperthyroidism, a 13-signature model drew a separation with nearly 90% sensitivity and just under 83% specificity.

The table lists this clonotype with many counts. Antigen: not known. The CDR3 is 13 amino acids. Trimming removed 4 bases at V and 6 bases at J, with 13 bases between. Germline CDR1 is SNHLY and CDR2 is FYNNEI. Sequences were obtained from peripheral blood. The origin of this receptor is an adult man with Graves' ophthalmopathy. The rearrangement links TRBV2 to TRBJ2-7; a weak D match, TRBD2 (5 bases). CDR3 nucleotide sequence: TGTGCCAGCAGTGTGGACTTCCAAACCGAGCAGTACTTC. Amino acid sequence: CASSVDFQTEQYF.